One sample yielded the 20 T cell receptor beta chains listed below, sequenced in a study of blood T cell repertoires in COVID-19. Clones were sequenced by immunoSEQ multiplex PCR, and TCRdb holds only the in-frame ones, with some missing. The sample comprises around 300,000 clones, over 75% of which are singletons, and about 8.5% rests with the top ten. The sample comprised peripheral blood. Source of these receptors: a man younger than 35 with active or convalescent COVID-19.

The V gene is TRBV19, the J gene TRBJ1-5; D may be TRBD1 (6 bases). Germline lookup yields CDR1 LNHDA and CDR2 SQIVND (reference sequence). Trimming stripped 6 bases from V and 7 bases from J, with 19 bases between. The CDR3 extends over 15 amino acids. The CDR3 sequence is CASRTNPGQTQPQHF. The CDR3 DNA follows: TGTGCCAGTAGAACTAACCCGGGACAAACCCAGCCCCAGCATTTT.

The chain couples TRBV15 to TRBJ2-7; D remains unclear. The CDR3 extends over 15 amino acids. Germline lookup yields CDR1 LNHNV and CDR2 YYDKDF (reference sequence). The V end was cut by 0 bases, the J end by 0 bases, with 9 bases between. CDR3 loop: CATSREAASSYEQYF. In nucleotides, the CDR3 is TGTGCCACCAGCAGAGAGGCGGCCAGCTCCTACGAGCAGTACTTC.

J is TRBJ1-2 and V is TRBV4-1; 7 bases are shared with TRBD1. CDR1 and CDR2 (germline): MGHRA, YSYEKL. Trimming removed 3 bases from V and 5 bases from J; junction bases left unmatched: 9. This CDR3 is 15 amino acids long. The CDR3 nucleotides are TGCGCCAGCAGCCAGTATACAGGGACAGATTATGGCTACACCTTC. Protein sequence: CASSQYTGTDYGYTF.

This clone was detected only once. This chain uses TRBV9 with TRBJ1-1; 7 nucleotides match TRBD1. In germline, CDR1 is SGDLS, CDR2 YYNGEE. V shed 4 bases and J 0 bases; nucleotides not matched to a gene: 6. The length of the CDR3 is 15 residues. The chain's CDR3 is CASSPSGTVNTEAFF. The CDR3, as DNA: TGTGCCAGCAGCCCCTCCGGGACAGTGAACACTGAAGCTTTCTTT.

The rearrangement links TRBV12-3 or TRBV12-4 to TRBJ2-5; perhaps TRBD2 as D (6 bases). CDR3 length equals 13 residues. Trimming stripped 5 bases from V and 5 bases from J, with 12 bases between. The CDR3 here is CASSRLVAETQYF. Written as DNA, the CDR3 is TGTGCCAGCAGTCGACTAGTCGCGGAGACCCAGTACTTC.

This clone was detected once. V gene TRBV6-2 or TRBV6-3 combines with J gene TRBJ1-2; D perhaps matches TRBD1 (6 bases). Germline values: CDR1 MNHEY, CDR2 SVGEGT. The germline V and J ends were trimmed by 4 bases and 6 bases, with 21 bases remaining between them. The CDR3 runs to 16 residues. This CDR3 is CASSLLDRTPYDGYTF. CDR3 in DNA: TGTGCCAGCAGTTTATTGGACAGAACTCCATATGATGGCTACACCTTC.

The chain couples TRBV15 to TRBJ2-7, with 9 bases aligning to TRBD1. The CDR3 contains 16 residues. Germline assignment: CDR1 LNHNV and CDR2 YYDKDF (reference sequence). V lost 0 bases to trimming and J lost 0 bases; unmatched junction nucleotides: 3. The CDR3, as DNA: TGTGCCACCAGCAGAGATTGGGGACAGGGCTCCTACGAGCAGTACTTC. This sequence encodes CATSRDWGQGSYEQYF.

In this sample, this clone turned up once. V gene TRBV11-2 combines with J gene TRBJ1-6, with unresolved D. Trimming removed 2 bases at V and 9 bases at J, with 5 bases between. Germline V lookup: CDR1 SGHAT, CDR2 FQNNGV. The CDR3 has 12 residues. Here the CDR3 DNA reads TGTGCCAGCAGCTTACCCGGTTCACCCCTCCACTTT. Amino acids: CASSLPGSPLHF.

The V gene is TRBV27, the J gene TRBJ2-2; unclear D gene. CDR3 length: 14 residues. CDR1 and CDR2 from the germline V gene are MNHEY and SMNVEV (reference sequence). V was shortened by 4 bases and J by 3 bases, with 9 bases between the two germline ends. CDR3: CASSYSTYTGELFF. As DNA, the CDR3 is TGTGCCAGCAGTTACAGTACCTACACCGGGGAGCTGTTTTTT.

The chain recombines TRBV2 with TRBJ2-1; D not resolved. Germline-derived CDR1 and CDR2 are SNHLY and FYNNEI. The CDR3 runs to 14 residues. V was cut by 2 bases and J by 0 bases, with 5 bases left in between. The CDR3 sequence is CASSESRSYNEQFF. The CDR3 bases are TGTGCCAGCAGTGAATCTCGCTCCTACAATGAGCAGTTCTTC.

The genes are TRBV5-6 and TRBJ1-4; perhaps TRBD1 as D (5 bases). The V gene's germline CDR1 is SGHDT and CDR2 YYEEEE. CDR3 length: 15 amino acids. Trimming pared 4 bases from V and 10 bases from J, leaving 20 bases between. The CDR3 spells CASSLEGAALGKLFF. The CDR3 nucleotides read TGTGCCAGCAGCCTCGAAGGGGCCGCCTTGGGAAAACTGTTTTTT.

This sequence joins TRBV6-6 and TRBJ1-5; D is uncertain. Germline values: CDR1 MNHNY, CDR2 SVGAGI (reference sequence). The length of the CDR3 is 13 residues. Trimming cost V 6 bases and J 2 bases, with 8 bases left between them. The CDR3 nucleotides read TGTGCCAGCAGCCCCGGGGGCAATCAGCCCCAGCATTTT. Translating gives CASSPGGNQPQHF.

This chain joins TRBV29-1 and TRBJ1-1; weak D call: TRBD1 (6 bases). The CDR3 sequence is 11 residues long. Germline lookup yields CDR1 SQVTM and CDR2 ANQGSEA. The V end lost 3 bases, the J end lost 10 bases, and 12 bases lay between the germline ends. CDR3 loop: CSVEAGVGAFF. Here the CDR3 DNA reads TGCAGCGTTGAGGCAGGGGTAGGAGCTTTCTTT.

The chain carries TRBV29-1 and TRBJ2-1, with D unresolved. The CDR3 is made up of 16 amino acids. From germline, CDR1 is SQVTM and CDR2 ANQGSEA. V shed 1 base and J shed 0 bases, with 13 bases lying between them. This chain's CDR3 is CSVEGYLNGSYNEQFF. The CDR3 bases are TGCAGCGTTGAAGGATACTTAAATGGCTCCTACAATGAGCAGTTCTTC.

This chain uses TRBV27 with TRBJ1-1; a weak D match, TRBD1 (6 bases). The germline CDR1 and CDR2 sequences are MNHEY and SMNVEV (reference sequence). The CDR3 covers 12 residues. Between the trimmed V and J ends, which lost 8 bases and 6 bases, there was a span of 13 bases. The CDR3 protein is CASATGKSEAFF. The CDR3 nucleotides read TGTGCCAGCGCAACAGGGAAGTCTGAAGCTTTCTTT.

The chain employs TRBV5-6 and TRBJ2-3, with D possibly TRBD2 on 6 matching bases. Germline values: CDR1 SGHDT, CDR2 YYEEEE. The ends were cut back, 4 bases at V and 7 bases at J, with 22 bases in the middle. The CDR3 covers 16 residues. The CDR3: CASSRPRERTRHTQYF. CDR3 DNA: TGTGCCAGCAGCAGGCCGCGGGAACGGACACGCCATACGCAGTATTTT.

The chain links TRBV7-3 to TRBJ2-7; TRBD2 is a possible D gene (5 bases). Germline lookup yields CDR1 SGHTA and CDR2 FQGTGA. The CDR3 covers 14 residues. Trimming pared 5 bases from V and 4 bases from J, leaving 15 bases between. The CDR3 bases are TGTGCCAGCAGCCGAGGGATAGGGCCTTACGAGCAGTACTTC. It encodes CASSRGIGPYEQYF. The full variable domain, rest sourced from reference TRBV7-3 and TRBJ2-7, is GAGVSQTPSNKVTEKGKYVELRCDPISGHTALYWYRQSLGQGPEFLIYFQGTGAADDSGLPNDRFFAVRPEGSVSTLKIQRTERGDSAVYLCASSRGIGPYEQYFGPGTRLTVT.

A single count supports this clone. The chain employs TRBV7-9 and TRBJ1-2, with 10 bases lining up with TRBD1. V lost 4 bases to trimming and J lost 12 bases; unmatched junction nucleotides: 11. This CDR3 spans 14 amino acids. Germline lookup yields CDR1 SEHNR and CDR2 FQNEAQ (reference sequence). The CDR3 spells CASSSWTGGPGNTF. The CDR3 DNA reads TGTGCCAGCAGCTCCTGGACAGGGGGACCTGGAAACACCTTC.

V gene TRBV2 combines with J gene TRBJ2-3; 11 bases are a match to TRBD2. The CDR3 is 17 residues long. Germline CDR1 reads SNHLY; CDR2 reads FYNNEI. The junction had 11 bases not matched to a gene; V was cut back by 5 bases and J by 4 bases. The CDR3: CASSSSGLAGGPDTQYF. As DNA, the CDR3 is TGTGCCAGCAGTTCATCCGGGCTAGCGGGGGGTCCAGATACGCAGTATTTT.

The rearrangement joins TRBV12-5 to TRBJ1-2; the D is unclear. There are 14 residues in the CDR3. V was trimmed by 0 bases and J by 6 bases, leaving 11 bases between them. Germline V gene sequence: CDR1 LGHNT, CDR2 FRNRAP. Here the CDR3 reads CASGLVALGHGYTF. CDR3 DNA: TGTGCTAGTGGTTTGGTAGCGCTTGGCCATGGCTACACCTTC.